Following are 5 T cell receptor beta chains from one sample sequenced in a study of T cells in narcolepsy. Repertoires were generated with immunoSEQ multiplex PCR, while TCRdb's copy carries only in-frame clones and drops some. The table lists 15,000 to 20,000 clones, roughly 72% of them singletons. The source material was CD45RA- memory CD8+ T cells from PBMCs. These receptors were collected from a human donor with narcolepsy.

The rearrangement uses TRBV6-1 and TRBJ2-5; TRBD2 might be the D (7 bases). Trimming took 8 bases from V and 4 from J, leaving 20 bases between them. The germline CDR1 and CDR2 sequences are MNHNS and SASEGT. The CDR3 spans 15 residues. The CDR3 loop reads CASALGGLGSETQYF. The CDR3 nucleotides read TGTGCCAGCGCTTTGGGGGGGCTTGGGTCAGAGACCCAGTACTTC.

The count of this clone is one. The V gene is TRBV2, the J gene TRBJ2-7, with D perhaps TRBD1 or TRBD2 (5 bases each). V lost 11 bases and J 4 bases, leaving 15 bases between the germline ends. Germline CDR1 and CDR2: SNHLY and FYNNEI. The CDR3 sequence is 12 residues long. In nucleotides, the CDR3 is TGTGCCTCCGGGGCCGGGGCATACGAGCAGTACTTC. This gives the protein CASGAGAYEQYF.

The genes are TRBV7-9 and TRBJ1-1; possibly TRBD1 for D (5 bases). Germline V gene data show CDR1 as SEHNR and CDR2 as FQNEAQ (reference sequence). The CDR3 contains 16 residues. V lost 5 bases and J 7 bases, leaving 23 bases between the germline ends. CDR3 loop: CASSDLTVRSPHEAFF. CDR3 nucleotides: TGTGCCAGCAGCGACTTGACAGTCCGGAGCCCCCATGAAGCTTTCTTT. Combining the CDR3 with reference TRBV7-9 and TRBJ1-1 gives the whole variable domain DTGVSQNPRHKITKRGQNVTFRCDPISEHNRLYWYRQTLGQGPEFLTYFQNEAQLEKSRLLSDRFSAERPKGSFSTLEIQRTEQGDSAMYLCASSDLTVRSPHEAFFGQGTRLTVV.

The V call is TRBV11-2, the J call TRBJ2-1, with D possibly TRBD1 on 7 matching bases. This CDR3 comprises 16 residues. With 5 bases removed from V and 7 bases from J, the gap between germline ends came to 21 bases. CDR1 and CDR2 from the germline V gene are SGHAT and FQNNGV. For the CDR3, the DNA is TGTGCCAGCAGCCTCCCTTGGGGGGACAGCTGGAATGAGCAGTTCTTC. This sequence encodes CASSLPWGDSWNEQFF.

This clone appeared a single time. The V gene is TRBV6-6, the J gene TRBJ2-2, with no clear D. The germline gives CDR1 MNHNY, CDR2 SVGAGI (reference sequence). The CDR3 length is 13 residues. Deletions cut 6 bases from V and 7 bases from J, with 12 bases between. DNA of the CDR3: TGTGCCAGCAGCTTAATAGTTGGCGGGGAGCTGTTTTTT. Translated, it gives CASSLIVGGELFF.